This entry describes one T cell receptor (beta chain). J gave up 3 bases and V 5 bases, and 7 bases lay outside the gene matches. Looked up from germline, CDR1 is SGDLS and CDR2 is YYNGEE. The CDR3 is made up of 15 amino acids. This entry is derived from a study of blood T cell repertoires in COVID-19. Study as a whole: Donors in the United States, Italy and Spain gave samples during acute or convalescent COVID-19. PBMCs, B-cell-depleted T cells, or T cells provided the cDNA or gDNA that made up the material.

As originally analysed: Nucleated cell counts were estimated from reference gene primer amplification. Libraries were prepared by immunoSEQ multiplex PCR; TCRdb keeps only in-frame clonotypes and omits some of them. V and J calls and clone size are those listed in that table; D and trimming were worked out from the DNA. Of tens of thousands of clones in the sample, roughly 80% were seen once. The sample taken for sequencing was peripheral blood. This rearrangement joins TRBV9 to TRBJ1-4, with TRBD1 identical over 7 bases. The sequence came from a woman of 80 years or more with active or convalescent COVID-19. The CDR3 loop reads CASRQGEIANEKLFF. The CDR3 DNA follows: TGTGCCAGCAGGCAGGGGGAAATAGCTAATGAAAAACTGTTTTTT.